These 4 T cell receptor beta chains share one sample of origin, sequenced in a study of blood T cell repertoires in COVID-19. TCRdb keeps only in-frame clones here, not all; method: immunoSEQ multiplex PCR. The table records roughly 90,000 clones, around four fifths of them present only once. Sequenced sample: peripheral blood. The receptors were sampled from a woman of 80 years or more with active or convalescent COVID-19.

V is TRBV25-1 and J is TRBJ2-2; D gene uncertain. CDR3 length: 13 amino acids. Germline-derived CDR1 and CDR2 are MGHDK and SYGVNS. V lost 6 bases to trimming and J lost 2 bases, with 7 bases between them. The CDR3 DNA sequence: TGTGCCAGCAGCCAAAGCAACACCGGGGAGCTGTTTTTT. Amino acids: CASSQSNTGELFF.

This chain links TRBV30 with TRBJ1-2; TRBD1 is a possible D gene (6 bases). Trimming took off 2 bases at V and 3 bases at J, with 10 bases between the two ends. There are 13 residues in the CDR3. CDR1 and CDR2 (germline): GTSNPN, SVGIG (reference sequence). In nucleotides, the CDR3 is TGTGCCTGGAGTACAGGGAGTGACTATGGCTACACCTTC. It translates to CAWSTGSDYGYTF. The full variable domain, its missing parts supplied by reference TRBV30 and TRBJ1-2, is SQTIHQWPATLVQPVGSPLSLECTVEGTSNPNLYWYRQAAGRGLQLLFYSVGIGQISSEVPQNLSASRPQDRQFILSSKKLLLSDSGFYLCAWSTGSDYGYTFGSGTRLTVV.

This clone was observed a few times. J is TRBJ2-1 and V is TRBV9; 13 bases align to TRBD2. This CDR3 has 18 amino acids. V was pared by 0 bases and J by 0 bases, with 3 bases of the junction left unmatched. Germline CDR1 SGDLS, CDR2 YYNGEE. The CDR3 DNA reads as TGTGCCAGCAGCGTAGCGGGACTAGCGGGGAGCTCCTACAATGAGCAGTTCTTC. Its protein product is CASSVAGLAGSSYNEQFF.

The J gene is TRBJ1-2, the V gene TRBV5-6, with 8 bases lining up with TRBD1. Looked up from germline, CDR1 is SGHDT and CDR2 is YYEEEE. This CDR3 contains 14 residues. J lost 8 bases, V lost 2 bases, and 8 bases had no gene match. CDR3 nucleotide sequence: TGTGCCAGCAGCTTTGTGGACAGGGAACAGGGCTACACCTTC. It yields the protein CASSFVDREQGYTF.